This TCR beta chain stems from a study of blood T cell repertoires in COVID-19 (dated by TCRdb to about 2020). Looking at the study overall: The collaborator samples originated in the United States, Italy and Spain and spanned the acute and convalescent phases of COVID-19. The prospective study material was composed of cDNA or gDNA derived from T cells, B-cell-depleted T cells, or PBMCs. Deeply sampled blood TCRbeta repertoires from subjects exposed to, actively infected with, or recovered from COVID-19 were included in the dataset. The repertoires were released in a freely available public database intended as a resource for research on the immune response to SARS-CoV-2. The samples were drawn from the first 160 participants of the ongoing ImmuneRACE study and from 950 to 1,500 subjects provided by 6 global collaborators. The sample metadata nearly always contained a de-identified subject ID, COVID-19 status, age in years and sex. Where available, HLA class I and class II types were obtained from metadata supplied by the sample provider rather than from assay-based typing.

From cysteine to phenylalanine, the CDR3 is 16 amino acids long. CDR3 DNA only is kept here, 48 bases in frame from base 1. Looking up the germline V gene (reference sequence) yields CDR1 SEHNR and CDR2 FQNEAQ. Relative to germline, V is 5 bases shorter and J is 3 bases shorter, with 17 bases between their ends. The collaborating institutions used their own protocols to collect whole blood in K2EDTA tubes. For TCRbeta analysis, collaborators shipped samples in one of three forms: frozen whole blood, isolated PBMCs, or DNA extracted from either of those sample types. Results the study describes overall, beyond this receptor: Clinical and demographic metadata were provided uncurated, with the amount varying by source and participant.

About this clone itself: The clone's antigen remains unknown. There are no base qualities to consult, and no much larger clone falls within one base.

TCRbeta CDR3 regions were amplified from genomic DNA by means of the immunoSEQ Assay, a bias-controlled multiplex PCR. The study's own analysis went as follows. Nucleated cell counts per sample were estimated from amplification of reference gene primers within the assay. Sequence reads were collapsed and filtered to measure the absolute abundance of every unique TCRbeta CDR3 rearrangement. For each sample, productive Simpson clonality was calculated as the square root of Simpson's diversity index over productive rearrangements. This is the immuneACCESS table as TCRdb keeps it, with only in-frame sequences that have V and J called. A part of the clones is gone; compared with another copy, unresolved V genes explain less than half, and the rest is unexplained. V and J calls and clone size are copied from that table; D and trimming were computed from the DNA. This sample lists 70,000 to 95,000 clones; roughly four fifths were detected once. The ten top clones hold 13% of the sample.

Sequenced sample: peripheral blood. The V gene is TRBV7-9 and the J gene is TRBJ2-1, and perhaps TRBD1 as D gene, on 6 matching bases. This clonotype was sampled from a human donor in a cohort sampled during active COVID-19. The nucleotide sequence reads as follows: TGTGCCAGCAGCACGGAAAAATGGGGGCACTACAATGAGCAGTTCTTC. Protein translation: CASSTEKWGHYNEQFF.